Shown below are 8 T cell receptor beta chains from a single sample sequenced in a study of T-cell reconstitution after alpha-beta-depleted transplantation in children (dated by TCRdb to about 2016). Library construction relied on PCR. Sequenced using an Illumina HiSeq 2500. To normalize quantification of the TCRbeta repertoire, the TCR libraries were built with molecular barcoding that relied on unique molecular identifiers. The public reads were reanalyzed by TCRdb: fastp trimming at Q25, MiXCR alignment, in-frame beta chains only. Each entry is one CDR3 protein sequence, shown with its most common DNA and genes. The sample records around 78,000 distinct CDR3 sequences, 13% to 15% of which are singletons. Clones ranked in the top ten supply 25% to 30% of the sample. Taken with the paper, the label for treatment or condition translates to: allogeneic hematopoietic cell transplantation with graft depleted of TCRalphabeta T cells and CD19 B cells.

The material was PBMCs, mostly from graft donor cells, obtained 180 days after TCRalphabeta/CD19-depleted stem cell transplant. The source is a male patient aged 2-9 years who had a stem cell transplant for acute lymphoblastic leukemia, so the T cells may come from the graft donor.

This clonotype was observed at least ten times. The chain carries TRBV7-6 and TRBJ2-2; 8 nucleotides agree with TRBD1. V was pared by 1 base and J by 0 bases, with 1 base of the junction left unmatched. This CDR3 spans 16 amino acids. Germline assignment: CDR1 SGHVS and CDR2 FNYEAQ. The CDR3 DNA is TGTGCCAGCAGCTTAGGGACAGGGCCGAACACCGGGGAGCTGTTTTTT. Its translation: CASSLGTGPNTGELFF.

The V gene is TRBV28, the J gene TRBJ2-5, with 10 nucleotides matching TRBD2. Germline V gene sequence: CDR1 MDHEN, CDR2 SYDVKM. V trimming: 5 bases; J trimming: 4 bases; junction bases outside the gene matches: 13. The CDR3 consists of 17 residues. The CDR3 loop reads CASSLAGVVRRAETQYF. The CDR3 region has the DNA TGTGCCAGCAGTCTAGCGGGAGTTGTTCGTCGGGCAGAGACCCAGTACTTC.

This clonotype was observed a handful of times. The chain uses TRBV20-1 and TRBJ1-6, with D possibly TRBD1 on 6 matching bases. The CDR3 totals 12 residues. Trimming left V 5 bases short and J 7 bases short, with 9 bases between. Germline V CDR1 and CDR2: DFQATT, SNEGSKA (reference sequence). For the CDR3, the DNA is TGCAGTGCTCTACAGGGAAATTCACCCCTCCACTTT. It encodes CSALQGNSPLHF.

The chain employs TRBV7-9 and TRBJ2-1; 8 bases fit TRBD2. The J segment lost 0 bases and the V segment lost 3 bases, leaving 4 bases of the junction unmatched. This CDR3 has 16 residues. Germline CDR1 reads SEHNR; CDR2 reads FQNEAQ (reference sequence). The CDR3 loop reads CASSFTSGGSYNEQFF. CDR3 nucleotides: TGTGCCAGCAGCTTTACTAGCGGTGGCTCCTACAATGAGCAGTTCTTC.

This chain joins TRBV19 and TRBJ2-3, with 7 bases lining up with TRBD2. This CDR3 is built from 13 residues. Germline lookup yields CDR1 LNHDA and CDR2 SQIVND (reference sequence). With V trimmed by 8 bases and J by 2 bases, 4 bases remained unmatched. The DNA of the CDR3 is TGTGCCAGTTGGGACTATCTCACAGATACGCAGTATTTT. This encodes CASWDYLTDTQYF.

This clonotype turned up a few times. Germline and junction disagree at one end, which may indicate a read error. The chain links TRBV20-1 to TRBJ2-7; a possible D gene is TRBD1 (6 bases). The CDR3 length is 14 residues. Looked up from germline, CDR1 is DFQATT and CDR2 is SNEGSKA (reference sequence). CDR3 bases: TGCAGTACTAGAGGCCAGGGGACCTCCTACGAGCAGTACTTC. The encoded protein is CSTRGQGTSYEQYF.

This clonotype was observed a handful of times. V is TRBV5-8 and J is TRBJ1-1; maybe TRBD1 (5 bases). V was cut by 5 bases and J by 5 bases, with 19 bases left in between. The germline CDR1 and CDR2 sequences are SGHTS and YDEGEE. This CDR3 contains 15 residues. CDR3 coding DNA: TGTGCCAGCAGACCTCCCGGGGCCCCGACAACTGAAGCTTTCTTT. Protein sequence: CASRPPGAPTTEAFF.

The sample holds a few counts of this clonotype. The J gene is TRBJ1-1, the V gene TRBV7-2, with D hard to call. The germline V gene has CDR1 SGHTA and CDR2 FQGNSA. With 2 bases removed from V and 5 bases from J, the gap between germline ends came to 12 bases. The CDR3 length is 14 residues. The CDR3, as DNA: TGTGCCAGCAGCTTACGGGCGGCCCGAACTGAAGCTTTCTTT. Its protein product is CASSLRAARTEAFF.